This T cell receptor beta chain was identified during a study of stem cell transplantation in POMP-related autoinflammatory disease listed by TCRdb under 2021. With regard to the full study: According to the study's hypothesis, the TRB repertoire gets skewed because defective thymoproteasomes impair MHC class I-dependent CD8+ T-cell differentiation and positive selection. To find out how POMP deficiency affects T-cell receptor beta repertoire diversity and CDR3 characteristics, high-throughput TRB sequencing was used. Through one year post-transplant, neutrophils and platelets showed 100% donor engraftment on DNA chimerism analysis. Before transplant, patients showed CD4+ naive T-cell skewing, low CD8+ T-cell proportions, and reduced T-cell cytokine secretion.

The investigation overall reported the following: Statistical significance for the trend toward lower diversity and increased clonality in PRAID patients was reached only for regulatory T cells. A trend toward lower TRB diversity and higher clonality was observed in PRAID patients across all analyzed T-cell subsets. A restricted number of unique TRB V-J gene pairings was observed in PRAID patients.

The protocol used for the library was the immunoSEQ multiplex PCR assay. Regarding the original processing steps: Shannon entropy, which takes clonal size distribution into account, was used to quantify repertoire diversity. The Gini-Simpson index (Simpson_1-D) was used to measure inequality in clonotype distribution. Imported from immuneACCESS, the table was reduced by TCRdb to in-frame sequences with V and J called. These copies leave out some clones; in studies compared against another copy, an unresolved V gene accounts for under half, and the cause of the remainder is not known. For V, J and clone size, that table is used; D and trimming come from the DNA. The sample records about 68,000 clones, approximately 90% of which are singletons. Around 0.72% of the sample goes to the ten largest clones. With respect to this clone: Its antigen remains undetermined. No qualities accompany the bases; no much larger clone lies one base away.

CDR1 and CDR2 are read off the germline V gene (reference sequence) as SGHNT and YYREEE. V and J lose 4 bases and 4 bases, and a span of 17 bases separates them. The CDR3 spans 15 residues, from the cysteine through the phenylalanine. Only CDR3 DNA remains: 45 bases, in frame from the first base. The time point label on this specimen signifies: after hematopoietic stem cell transplant. PRAID was a condition in which autoinflammation came alongside prominent immunodeficiency. Before TRB sequencing, T-cell subsets (conventional T cells, CD8+ T cells, regulatory T cells, T follicular helper cells) were sorted.

The source was CD4+ T cells from PBMCs, collected after stem cell transplantation. Recombination connected TRBV5-4 to TRBJ2-5; the D gene is perhaps TRBD1, on 5 matching bases. This receptor was taken from a human patient with POMP-related autoinflammation and immune dysregulation (PRAID). Some T cells may have been brought in with the graft after a transplant. The CDR3 protein: CASSGPPRGSETQYF. The sequenced DNA is TGTGCCAGCAGCGGCCCCCCTAGGGGTTCAGAGACCCAGTACTTC.